These 27 T cell receptor beta chains originate from one sample sequenced in a study of blood T cell repertoires in COVID-19. The method was immunoSEQ multiplex PCR; TCRdb's version includes in-frame clones alone and lacks a portion of them. The table has approximately 140,000 clones, approximately 87% seen once. Input material: peripheral blood. The receptors were gathered from a woman aged 40 to 49 with acute or convalescent COVID-19.

This clone was observed a handful of times. The chain joins TRBV6-5 to TRBJ2-7, with D maybe TRBD1 (6 bases). V lost 6 bases and J lost 3, with 15 bases in between. Germline assignment: CDR1 MNHEY and CDR2 SVGAGI. This CDR3 is built from 14 residues. CDR3 sequence reads: CASSWTVGLYEQYF. CDR3 in DNA: TGTGCCAGCAGCTGGACAGTGGGCCTCTACGAGCAGTACTTC.

The rearrangement uses TRBV18 and TRBJ1-5; D is perhaps TRBD1 (5 bases). The CDR3 runs 15 residues. Per germline, CDR1 KGHSH and CDR2 LQKENI. V lost 3 bases and J lost 6, with 15 bases in between. The CDR3 reads CASSPGREVGQPQHF. DNA of the CDR3: TGTGCCAGCTCACCGGGCAGGGAGGTGGGTCAGCCCCAGCATTTT.

The chain combines TRBV6-6 with TRBJ2-1; 8 bases are a match to TRBD2. Trimming removed 5 bases from V and 10 bases from J; junction bases left unmatched: 19. Germline loops: CDR1 MNHNY, CDR2 SVGAGI (reference sequence). The CDR3 consists of 17 residues. DNA of the CDR3: TGTGCCAGCAGTCCTAGGCGGGGCGGGAGGTCCCAGGGGGAGCAGTTCTTC. Protein: CASSPRRGGRSQGEQFF.

This clone was seen a few times. The chain carries TRBV27 and TRBJ1-2, with TRBD1 identical over 7 bases. Per the germline V gene, CDR1 is MNHEY and CDR2 is SMNVEV (reference sequence). With 4 bases clipped from V and 11 bases from J, the junction kept 7 bases outside the gene matches. The CDR3 covers 12 residues. The CDR3 bases are TGTGCCAGCAGTTCCATGGACAGGAGGTACACCTTC. Protein: CASSSMDRRYTF.

The chain uses TRBV19 and TRBJ1-1; perhaps TRBD1 as D (5 bases). Trimming stripped 10 bases from V and 1 base from J, with 22 bases between. Germline loops: CDR1 LNHDA, CDR2 SQIVND (reference sequence). The CDR3 has 16 amino acids. The chain's CDR3 is CATLLTAGLSNTEAFF. The CDR3 coding sequence is TGTGCCACTTTGCTGACAGCCGGGTTATCGAACACTGAAGCTTTCTTT.

This sequence joins TRBV5-8 and TRBJ2-5; D uncertain. From germline, CDR1 is SGHTS and CDR2 YDEGEE. This CDR3 region has 12 residues. The V gene lost 0 bases and the J gene lost 5 bases, with 5 bases spanning the gap. The CDR3 DNA reads as TGTGCCAGCAGCTTGGTCGGGGAGACCCAGTACTTC. Its translation: CASSLVGETQYF.

The chain carries TRBV30 and TRBJ2-1, with TRBD2 identical over 9 bases. In germline, CDR1 is GTSNPN, CDR2 SVGIG (reference sequence). J lost 10 bases, V lost 0 bases, and 13 bases had no gene match. CDR3 length: 16 amino acids. The CDR3 DNA is TGTGCCTGGAGTGTACTCAGGGCGGGAGGGCCGGAAGAGCAGTTCTTC. Protein product: CAWSVLRAGGPEEQFF.

In nucleotides, the CDR3 is TGCGCCAGCAGCTTGGACAGCCAAGAGACCCAGTACTTC. It translates to CASSLDSQETQYF. The chain has TRBV5-1 and TRBJ2-5; D remains unclear. Germline lookup yields CDR1 SGHRS and CDR2 YFSETQ. CDR3 length equals 13 residues. Trimming left V 0 bases short and J 1 base short, with 4 bases between.

The chain has TRBV4-1 and TRBJ2-5; tentatively, D is TRBD2 (6 bases). The CDR3 runs 16 residues. The germline V gene encodes CDR1 MGHRA and CDR2 YSYEKL. Between the trimmed V and J ends, which lost 4 bases and 1 base, there was a span of 16 bases. The CDR3 nucleotides read TGCGCCAGCAGCCTCCCGGGGGTGGGCCGCCAAGAGACCCAGTACTTC. Protein: CASSLPGVGRQETQYF.

The chain combines TRBV28 with TRBJ1-6, with D hard to call. In germline, CDR1 is MDHEN, CDR2 SYDVKM. The CDR3 sequence is 14 residues long. V was trimmed by 5 bases and J by 9 bases, leaving 14 bases between them. The CDR3 spells CASSPPKIGSPLHF. CDR3 bases: TGTGCCAGCAGTCCCCCGAAGATCGGTTCACCCCTCCACTTT.

V usage is TRBV11-2 and J usage is TRBJ2-1; D uncertain. The germline V gene has CDR1 SGHAT and CDR2 FQNNGV. CDR3 size: 13 residues. V dropped 0 bases and J dropped 15 bases, with 15 bases sitting between them. CDR3 loop: CASSLERSERSFF. The CDR3, as DNA: TGTGCCAGCAGCTTAGAGCGGTCGGAGCGTTCGTTCTTC.

The chain links TRBV2 to TRBJ1-6; tentative D call: TRBD1 (5 bases). This CDR3 has 15 amino acids. In germline, CDR1 is SNHLY, CDR2 FYNNEI. The V end was cut by 2 bases, the J end by 2 bases, with 7 bases between. This chain's CDR3 is CASSERGTYNSPLHF. The CDR3 bases are TGTGCCAGCAGTGAACGGGGGACCTATAATTCACCCCTCCACTTT.

The V and J genes are TRBV10-2 and TRBJ1-1; 8 nucleotides agree with TRBD1. CDR3 size: 14 residues. The V and J ends lost 7 bases and 1 base, in that order; junction bases with no gene match: 5. The germline V gene encodes CDR1 WSHSY and CDR2 SAAADI. The CDR3 DNA reads TGCGCCAGCATCCAGGGGGCACGGAACACTGAAGCTTTCTTT. Encoded protein: CASIQGARNTEAFF.

V usage is TRBV27 and J usage is TRBJ2-1, with 8 positions matching TRBD1. V shed 5 bases, J shed 4 bases, and the junction held 10 bases outside the gene matches. The CDR3 is 16 amino acids. Germline lookup yields CDR1 MNHEY and CDR2 SMNVEV (reference sequence). DNA of the CDR3: TGTGCCAGCAGTCCCATAGGACAGGGTCGGTACAATGAGCAGTTCTTC. It encodes CASSPIGQGRYNEQFF.

This clone was recorded a few times. This sequence joins TRBV3-1 (or the pseudogene TRBV3-2) and TRBJ1-5; D not resolved. This CDR3 is 16 amino acids long. V lost 0 bases to trimming and J lost 0 bases, with 9 bases between them. The V gene's germline CDR1 is LGHDT and CDR2 YNNKEL (reference sequence). The CDR3 DNA is TGTGCCAGCAGCCAAGATAGCCAAGATAGCAATCAGCCCCAGCATTTT. Translated: CASSQDSQDSNQPQHF.

The rearrangement links TRBV5-6 to TRBJ1-1, with a tentative D call TRBD1 (5 bases). V was clipped by 0 bases and J by 1 base, with 7 bases between them. Germline V gene lookup returns CDR1 SGHDT and CDR2 YYEEEE. This CDR3 spans 14 amino acids. The CDR3 loop is CASSLGDRNTEAFF. In DNA form, the CDR3 reads TGTGCCAGCAGCTTGGGAGACAGGAACACTGAAGCTTTCTTT.

As DNA, the CDR3 is TGTGCCAGCAGTGACAGTATGACAGGGGCTCTTGGGACCCAGTACTTC. Translation gives CASSDSMTGALGTQYF. V usage is TRBV2 and J usage is TRBJ2-5; 8 positions match TRBD1. V was clipped by 3 bases and J by 7 bases; unmatched bases: 13. Per germline, CDR1 SNHLY and CDR2 FYNNEI. This CDR3 region has 16 residues.

The chain recombines TRBV29-1 with TRBJ1-1; 7 positions match TRBD1. J lost 0 bases, V lost 7 bases, and 8 bases had no gene match. CDR3 length: 14 residues. From germline, CDR1 is SQVTM and CDR2 ANQGSEA. The CDR3 sequence is CSAAGTDMNTEAFF. CDR3 nucleotides: TGCAGCGCAGCCGGGACAGATATGAACACTGAAGCTTTCTTT.

The chain uses TRBV15 and TRBJ1-1, with D tentatively TRBD1 (5 bases). Germline lookup yields CDR1 LNHNV and CDR2 YYDKDF (reference sequence). This CDR3 comprises 11 residues. Trimming took off 1 base at V and 8 bases at J, with 5 bases between the two ends. CDR3 DNA: TGTGCCACCAGCAGAGGGACAGAAGCTTTCTTT. It is translated as CATSRGTEAFF.

The rearrangement joins TRBV28 to TRBJ2-1, with 7 bases that match TRBD1. V lost 3 bases, J lost 0 bases, and 11 bases stayed unmatched. The CDR3 sequence is 18 residues long. The germline CDR1 and CDR2 sequences are MDHEN and SYDVKM. In DNA, the CDR3 is TGTGCCAGCAGTTTGGGGGAAGGGGGCCTTAGCTCCTACAATGAGCAGTTCTTC. Its translation: CASSLGEGGLSSYNEQFF.

This clone showed up just once. The J gene is TRBJ1-5, the V gene TRBV4-1, with TRBD1 identical over 8 bases. Germline V gene data show CDR1 as MGHRA and CDR2 as YSYEKL. The CDR3 contains 13 residues. The trim removed 6 bases at V and 5 bases at J, leaving 3 bases unmatched. CDR3 loop: CASSPTGDQPQHF. In nucleotides, the CDR3 is TGCGCCAGCAGTCCGACAGGGGATCAGCCCCAGCATTTT.

This clone was recorded only once. The chain combines TRBV3-1 (or the pseudogene TRBV3-2) with TRBJ2-7; D is possibly TRBD1 (5 bases). Germline lookup yields CDR1 LGHDT and CDR2 YNNKEL (reference sequence). The CDR3 is 15 amino acids. The V end was cut by 4 bases, the J end by 0 bases, with 13 bases between. CDR3 protein: CASSPQVGASYEQYF. For the CDR3, the DNA is TGTGCCAGCAGCCCCCAGGTAGGGGCCTCCTACGAGCAGTACTTC.

DNA for the CDR3: TGTGCCAGCAGCTTAGGGCCCGGGACAGGGTTCAATCAGCCCCAGCATTTT. Residues: CASSLGPGTGFNQPQHF. J is TRBJ1-5 and V is TRBV7-9; 9 bases are a match to TRBD1. Unmatched junction bases numbered 7, after V lost 1 base and J lost 3 bases. This CDR3 region has 17 residues. Germline CDR1 reads SEHNR; CDR2 reads FQNEAQ (reference sequence).

The rearrangement joins TRBV6-4 to TRBJ1-6, with TRBD1 matching over 9 bases. The CDR3 runs to 18 residues. Germline CDR1 is MRHNA and CDR2 is SNTAGT. The V and J ends lost 2 bases and 3 bases, in that order; junction bases with no gene match: 8. CDR3 region: CASSDGGWDRDYNSPLHF. The CDR3 coding sequence is TGTGCCAGCAGTGACGGGGGGTGGGACAGGGACTATAATTCACCCCTCCACTTT.

The chain combines TRBV4-3 with TRBJ2-1; 11 nucleotides align to TRBD2. This CDR3 has 18 amino acids. Per the germline V gene, CDR1 is LGHNA and CDR2 is YSLEER. V lost 3 bases to trimming and J lost 2 bases; unmatched junction nucleotides: 9. CDR3 nucleotides: TGCGCCAGCAGCCAGGATACTTTAGCGGGGGGGACCTACAATGAGCAGTTCTTC. It is translated as CASSQDTLAGGTYNEQFF.

In regard to this clone: The junction does not match germline at one end; this may be a read error. V and J are TRBV5-6 and TRBJ1-3; D remains unclear. The CDR3 is 14 amino acids. CDR1 is SGHDT, CDR2 YYEEEE, per germline. The CDR3 sequence is CASSLATSGNTIYF. CDR3 coding DNA: TGTGCCAGCAGTTTGGCGACATCTGGAAACACCATATATTTT.

The gene calls are TRBV15 and TRBJ2-7; D ambiguous. CDR3 length: 13 amino acids. Germline loops: CDR1 LNHNV, CDR2 YYDKDF (reference sequence). Trimming stripped 1 base from V and 4 bases from J, with 8 bases between. CDR3 bases: TGTGCCACCAGCAGAGTGTACAGATACGAGCAGTACTTC. The encoded protein is CATSRVYRYEQYF. Full variable domain (outside the CDR3, taken from reference TRBV15 and TRBJ2-7): DAMVIQNPRYQVTQFGKPVTLSCSQTLNHNVMYWYQQKSSQAPKLLFHYYDKDFNNEADTPDNFQSRRPNTSFCFLDIRSPGLGDTAMYLCATSRVYRYEQYFGPGTRLTVT.